The clone carrying this TCR beta chain was detected many times. This record belongs to a study of T-cell reconstitution after alpha-beta-depleted transplantation in children. V was clipped by 3 bases and J by 7 bases; unmatched bases: 8. This CDR3 contains 14 residues. Germline CDR1 and CDR2: DFQATT and SNEGSKA (reference sequence). The library targeted TCRbeta and was prepared with unique molecular identifiers. TCRdb analysed the PCR reads with MiXCR anew, one entry per CDR3 protein. The sample yields 600,000 to 700,000 distinct CDR3 sequences, approximately 15% seen once. The sequencing used PBMCs from the stem cell graft donor, collected from the stem cell graft. This TCR was sampled from a human donor who donated a stem cell graft to a child with acute myeloid leukemia. The rearrangement joins TRBV20-1 to TRBJ2-1, with TRBD1 matching over 8 bases. This chain's CDR3 is CSARQDRVLNEQFF. In nucleotides, the CDR3 is TGCAGTGCTAGGCAGGACAGGGTTCTAAATGAGCAGTTCTTC.